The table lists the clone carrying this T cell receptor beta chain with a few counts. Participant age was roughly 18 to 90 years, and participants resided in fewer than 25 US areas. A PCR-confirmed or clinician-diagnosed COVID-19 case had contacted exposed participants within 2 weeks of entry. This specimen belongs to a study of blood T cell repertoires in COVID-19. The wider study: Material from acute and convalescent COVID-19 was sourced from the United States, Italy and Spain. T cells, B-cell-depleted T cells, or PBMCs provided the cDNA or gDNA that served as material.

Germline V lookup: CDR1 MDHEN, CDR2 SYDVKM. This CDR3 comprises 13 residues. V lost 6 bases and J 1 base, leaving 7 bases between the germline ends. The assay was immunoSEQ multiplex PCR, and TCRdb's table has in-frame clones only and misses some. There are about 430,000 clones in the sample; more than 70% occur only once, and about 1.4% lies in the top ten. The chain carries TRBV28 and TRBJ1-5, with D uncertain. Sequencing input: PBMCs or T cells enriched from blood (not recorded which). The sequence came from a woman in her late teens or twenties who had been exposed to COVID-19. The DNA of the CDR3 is TGTGCCAGCAGACCTCAGAGCAATCAGCCCCAGCATTTT. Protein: CASRPQSNQPQHF.